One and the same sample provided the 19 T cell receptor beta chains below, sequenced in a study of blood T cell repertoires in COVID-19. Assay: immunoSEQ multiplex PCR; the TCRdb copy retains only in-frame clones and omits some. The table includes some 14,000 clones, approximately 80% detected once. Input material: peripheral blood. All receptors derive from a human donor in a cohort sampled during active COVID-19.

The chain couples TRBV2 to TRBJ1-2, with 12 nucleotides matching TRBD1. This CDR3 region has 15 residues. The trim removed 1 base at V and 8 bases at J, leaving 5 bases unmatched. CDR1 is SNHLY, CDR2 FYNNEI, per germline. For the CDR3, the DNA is TGTGCCAGCAGTGAAGTGGGACAGGGGGCGCAAGGCTACACCTTC. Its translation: CASSEVGQGAQGYTF.

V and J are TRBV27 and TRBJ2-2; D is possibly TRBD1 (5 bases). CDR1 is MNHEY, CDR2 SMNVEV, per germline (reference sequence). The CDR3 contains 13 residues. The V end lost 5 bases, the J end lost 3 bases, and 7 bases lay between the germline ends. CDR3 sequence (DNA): TGTGCCAGCAGTATACAGGACACCGGGGAGCTGTTTTTT. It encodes CASSIQDTGELFF.

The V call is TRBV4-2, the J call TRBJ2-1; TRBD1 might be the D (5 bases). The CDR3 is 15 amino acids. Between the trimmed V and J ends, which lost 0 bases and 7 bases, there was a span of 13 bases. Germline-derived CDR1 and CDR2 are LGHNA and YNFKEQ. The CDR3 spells CASSQDQGLKNEQFF. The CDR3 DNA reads TGTGCCAGCAGCCAAGACCAGGGCTTGAAAAATGAGCAGTTCTTC.

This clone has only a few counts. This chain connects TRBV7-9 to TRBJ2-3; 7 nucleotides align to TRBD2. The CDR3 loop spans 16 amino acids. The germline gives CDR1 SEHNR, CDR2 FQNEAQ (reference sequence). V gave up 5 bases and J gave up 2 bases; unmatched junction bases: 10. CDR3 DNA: TGTGCCAGCAGCCCATCCGGGGGGACTAACACAGATACGCAGTATTTT. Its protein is CASSPSGGTNTDTQYF.

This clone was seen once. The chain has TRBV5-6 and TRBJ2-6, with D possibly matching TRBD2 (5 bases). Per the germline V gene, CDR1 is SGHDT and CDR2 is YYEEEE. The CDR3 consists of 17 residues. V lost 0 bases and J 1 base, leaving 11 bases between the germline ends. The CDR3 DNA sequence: TGTGCCAGCAGCTTGGGTGGACTGGCGTCTGGGGCCAACGTCCTGACTTTC. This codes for CASSLGGLASGANVLTF. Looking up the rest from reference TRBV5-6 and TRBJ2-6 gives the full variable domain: DAGVTQSPTHLIKTRGQQVTLRCSPKSGHDTVSWYQQALGQGPQFIFQYYEEEERQRGNFPDRFSGHQFPNYSSELNVNALLLGDSALYLCASSLGGLASGANVLTFGAGSRLTVL.

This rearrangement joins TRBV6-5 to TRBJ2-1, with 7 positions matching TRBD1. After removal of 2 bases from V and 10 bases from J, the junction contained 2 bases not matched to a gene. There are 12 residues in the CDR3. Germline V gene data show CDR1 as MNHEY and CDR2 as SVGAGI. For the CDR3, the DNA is TGTGCCAGCAGTTACGAGGACAGGGAGCAGTTCTTC. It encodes CASSYEDREQFF.

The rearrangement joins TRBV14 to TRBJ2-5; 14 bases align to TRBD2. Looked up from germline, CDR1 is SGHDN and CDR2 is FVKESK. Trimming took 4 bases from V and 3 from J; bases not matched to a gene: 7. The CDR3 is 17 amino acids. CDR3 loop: CASSRSTSGRVEETQYF. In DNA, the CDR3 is TGTGCCAGCAGCCGCTCGACTAGCGGGAGGGTAGAAGAGACCCAGTACTTC.

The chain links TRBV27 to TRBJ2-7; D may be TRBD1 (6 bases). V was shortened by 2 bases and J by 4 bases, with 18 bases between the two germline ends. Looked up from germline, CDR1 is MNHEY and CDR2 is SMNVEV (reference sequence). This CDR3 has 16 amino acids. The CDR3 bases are TGTGCCAGCAGTTTACCTCCGGACAGACGACGGTACGAGCAGTACTTC. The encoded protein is CASSLPPDRRRYEQYF.

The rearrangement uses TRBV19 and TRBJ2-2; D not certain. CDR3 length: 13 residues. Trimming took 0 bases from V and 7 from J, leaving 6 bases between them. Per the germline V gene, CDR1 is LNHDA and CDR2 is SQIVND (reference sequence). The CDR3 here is CASSIDPLGELFF. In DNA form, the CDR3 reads TGTGCCAGTAGTATAGACCCCCTCGGGGAGCTGTTTTTT.

CDR3 in DNA: TGTGCCATCAGTGAGTCGAGGGCAACTAATGAAAAACTGTTTTTT. This translates into CAISESRATNEKLFF. J is TRBJ1-4 and V is TRBV10-3; no reliable D call. This CDR3 is built from 15 residues. The V end lost 0 bases, the J end lost 0 bases, and 5 bases lay between the germline ends. Per the germline V gene, CDR1 is ENHRY and CDR2 is SYGVKD.

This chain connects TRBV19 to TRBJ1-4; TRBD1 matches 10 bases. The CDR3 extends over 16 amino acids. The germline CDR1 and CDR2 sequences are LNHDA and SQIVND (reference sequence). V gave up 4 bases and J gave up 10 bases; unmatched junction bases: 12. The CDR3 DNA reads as TGTGCCAGTAGTAGATTACCGGGACAGGGGATAGCAAAACTGTTTTTT. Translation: CASSRLPGQGIAKLFF.

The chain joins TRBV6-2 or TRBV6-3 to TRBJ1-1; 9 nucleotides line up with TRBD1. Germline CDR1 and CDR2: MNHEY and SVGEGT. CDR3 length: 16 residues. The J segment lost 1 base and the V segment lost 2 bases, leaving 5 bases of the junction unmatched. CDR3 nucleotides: TGTGCCAGCAGTTACCCCGGGACAGGGCGGAACACTGAAGCTTTCTTT. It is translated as CASSYPGTGRNTEAFF.

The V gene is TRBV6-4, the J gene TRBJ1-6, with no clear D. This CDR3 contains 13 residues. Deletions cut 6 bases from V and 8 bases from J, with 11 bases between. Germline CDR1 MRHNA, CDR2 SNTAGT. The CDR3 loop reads CASREALDSPLHF. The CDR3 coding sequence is TGTGCCAGCAGGGAGGCTTTAGATTCACCCCTCCACTTT.

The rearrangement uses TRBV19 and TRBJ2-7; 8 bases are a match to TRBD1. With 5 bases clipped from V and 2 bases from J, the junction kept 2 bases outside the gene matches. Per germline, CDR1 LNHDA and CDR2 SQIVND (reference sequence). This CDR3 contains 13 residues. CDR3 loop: CASSPDRAYEQYF. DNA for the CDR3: TGTGCCAGTAGTCCGGACAGGGCCTACGAGCAGTACTTC.

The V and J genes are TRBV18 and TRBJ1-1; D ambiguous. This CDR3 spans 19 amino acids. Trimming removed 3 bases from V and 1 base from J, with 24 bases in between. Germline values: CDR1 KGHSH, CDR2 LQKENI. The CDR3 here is CASSPMALRTILGNTEAFF. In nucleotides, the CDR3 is TGTGCCAGCTCACCGATGGCGTTACGTACTATTCTGGGGAACACTGAAGCTTTCTTT. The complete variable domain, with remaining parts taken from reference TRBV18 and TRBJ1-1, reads NAGVMQNPRHLVRRRGQEARLRCSPMKGHSHVYWYRQLPEEGLKFMVYLQKENIIDESGMPKERFSAEFPKEGPSILRIQQVVRGDSAAYFCASSPMALRTILGNTEAFFGQGTRLTVV.

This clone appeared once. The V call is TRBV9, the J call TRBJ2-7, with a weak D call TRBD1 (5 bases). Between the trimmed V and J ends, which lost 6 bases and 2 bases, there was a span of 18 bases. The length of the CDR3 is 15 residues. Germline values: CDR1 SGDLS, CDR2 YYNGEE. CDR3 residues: CASNPEGVPTYEQYF. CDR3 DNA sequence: TGTGCCAGCAACCCGGAAGGGGTCCCCACCTACGAGCAGTACTTC. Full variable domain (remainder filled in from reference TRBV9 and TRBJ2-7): DSGVTQTPKHLITATGQRVTLRCSPRSGDLSVYWYQQSLDQGLQFLIQYYNGEERAKGNILERFSAQQFPDLHSELNLSSLELGDSALYFCASNPEGVPTYEQYFGPGTRLTVT.

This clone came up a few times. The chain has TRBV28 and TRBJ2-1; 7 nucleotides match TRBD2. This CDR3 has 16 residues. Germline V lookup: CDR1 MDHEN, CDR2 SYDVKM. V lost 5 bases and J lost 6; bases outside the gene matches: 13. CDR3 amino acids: CASSPRDYGPPNEQFF. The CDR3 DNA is TGTGCCAGCAGTCCCAGGGACTACGGTCCTCCCAATGAGCAGTTCTTC.

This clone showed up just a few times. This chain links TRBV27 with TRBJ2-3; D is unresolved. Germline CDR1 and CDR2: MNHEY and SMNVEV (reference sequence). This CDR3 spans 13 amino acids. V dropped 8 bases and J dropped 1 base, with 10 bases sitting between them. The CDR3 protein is CASQEEGTDTQYF. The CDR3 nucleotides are TGTGCCAGCCAGGAAGAAGGCACAGATACGCAGTATTTT.

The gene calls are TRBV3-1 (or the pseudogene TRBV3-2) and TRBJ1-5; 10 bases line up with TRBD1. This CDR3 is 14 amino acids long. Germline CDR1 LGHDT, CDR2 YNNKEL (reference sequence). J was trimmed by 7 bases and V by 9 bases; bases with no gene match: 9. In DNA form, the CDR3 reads TGTGCCAGGATGCCGGGACAGGGGCACCAGCCCCAGCATTTT. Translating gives CARMPGQGHQPQHF.